These 28 T cell receptor beta chains were all obtained from the same sample, sequenced in a study of PD-L1 blockade in urothelial cancer (dated by TCRdb to 2016 to 2017). Receptor amplification or capture employed the immunoSEQ multiplex PCR assay. TCRdb retrieved this table from immuneACCESS and kept in-frame rearrangements only. Not all clones are present; in checked studies, unresolved V genes account for under half, and no reason is known for the remainder. The sample records some 65,000 clones, 81% of which are singletons. About 2.9% of the sample is taken by the ten largest. The time point label, as the study defines it: pretreatment peripheral blood. The material was PBMCs, obtained around atezolizumab (anti-PD-L1) treatment. All receptors come from a man aged 65 to 85 with urothelial cancer.

This clone was observed a handful of times. The rearrangement uses TRBV7-2 and TRBJ1-3, with D unclear. Trimming removed 2 bases from V and 0 bases from J, with 5 bases in between. CDR3 length: 14 amino acids. Germline V CDR1 and CDR2: SGHTA, FQGNSA. DNA of the CDR3: TGTGCCAGCAGCTTAATGAGCTCTGGAAACACCATATATTTT. Translated, it gives CASSLMSSGNTIYF.

The CDR3 DNA reads as TGTGCCAGCAGTCCTACCCTAGCGGGGACATTCACAGATACGCAGTATTTT. Translation: CASSPTLAGTFTDTQYF. The V gene is TRBV27, the J gene TRBJ2-3, with 9 bases fitting TRBD2. This CDR3 spans 17 amino acids. Germline CDR1 is MNHEY and CDR2 is SMNVEV (reference sequence). Germline trimming cut 5 bases from V and 2 bases from J; bases unmatched to any gene: 11.

V and J are TRBV5-1 and TRBJ1-1; the match to TRBD1 covers 7 bases. Germline V gene sequence: CDR1 SGHRS, CDR2 YFSETQ. There are 13 residues in the CDR3. With V trimmed by 2 bases and J by 6 bases, 4 bases remained unmatched. CDR3 sequence reads: CASSFTGVPEAFF. The CDR3 bases are TGCGCCAGCAGCTTTACAGGGGTGCCTGAAGCTTTCTTT.

V gene TRBV10-3 combines with J gene TRBJ2-7; no clear D. Deletions cut 2 bases from V and 1 base from J, with 3 bases between. The CDR3 has 12 amino acids. Per germline, CDR1 ENHRY and CDR2 SYGVKD. CDR3 sequence reads: CAISEQSYEQYF. CDR3 DNA sequence: TGTGCCATCAGTGAGCAGTCCTACGAGCAGTACTTC.

This chain joins TRBV28 and TRBJ2-7; TRBD1 might be the D (5 bases). This CDR3 has 11 amino acids. Trimming removed 4 bases from V and 6 bases from J, with 7 bases in between. Per germline, CDR1 MDHEN and CDR2 SYDVKM. The CDR3 region has the DNA TGTGCCAGCAGTTGGACACGCGAGCAGTACTTC. Its protein is CASSWTREQYF.

The gene calls are TRBV6-1 and TRBJ2-7; 9 bases are shared with TRBD2. Germline V gives CDR1 MNHNS, CDR2 SASEGT. This CDR3 is 15 amino acids long. J gave up 1 base and V 7 bases, and 8 bases lay outside the gene matches. The CDR3 sequence is CASTWTLAGSYEQYF. The CDR3 region has the DNA TGTGCCAGCACCTGGACTCTAGCGGGGTCCTACGAGCAGTACTTC.

This chain links TRBV28 with TRBJ1-3, with unresolved D. V was cut by 2 bases and J by 0 bases, with 11 bases left in between. The germline V gene has CDR1 MDHEN and CDR2 SYDVKM. The CDR3 length is 16 residues. The CDR3 protein is CASSLLYTNSGNTIYF. DNA of the CDR3: TGTGCCAGCAGTTTACTGTACACCAACTCTGGAAACACCATATATTTT.

The count of this clone is one. The chain has TRBV5-5 and TRBJ1-2; a weak D match, TRBD1 (5 bases). V was shortened by 2 bases and J by 7 bases, with 15 bases between the two germline ends. Germline CDR1 reads SGHKS; CDR2 reads YYEKEE (reference sequence). The CDR3 length is 14 residues. CDR3 sequence: CASSLGGGASGYTF. In DNA form, the CDR3 reads TGTGCCAGCAGCTTAGGCGGGGGAGCTTCTGGCTACACCTTC.

This chain joins TRBV4-1 and TRBJ1-2; 11 positions agree with TRBD1. J lost 2 bases, V lost 3 bases, and 2 bases had no gene match. Germline-derived CDR1 and CDR2 are MGHRA and YSYEKL. The CDR3 extends over 15 amino acids. CDR3 coding DNA: TGCGCCAGCAGCCAGGGGACAGGGGGGAACTATGGCTACACCTTC. Translating it yields CASSQGTGGNYGYTF.

This sequence joins TRBV2 and TRBJ2-2, with D possibly matching TRBD2 (7 bases). CDR1 is SNHLY and CDR2 is FYNNEI in the germline V gene. The germline V and J ends were trimmed by 4 bases and 6 bases, with 18 bases remaining between them. This CDR3 spans 16 amino acids. The CDR3 sequence is CASSGGGGNRAGELFF. In DNA, the CDR3 is TGTGCCAGCAGTGGCGGGGGCGGTAATAGGGCCGGGGAGCTGTTTTTT.

This clone was found a few times. At one end the junction does not follow the germline gene, possibly because of a read error. Distinct nucleotide sequences in the sample also encode this CDR3. This chain connects TRBV5-1 to TRBJ1-1; D may be TRBD1 (6 bases). The CDR3 runs to 14 residues. Germline values: CDR1 SGHRS, CDR2 YFSETQ. The CDR3 nucleotides are TGCGCCAGCAGTTTGGGACAAATGAACACTGAAGCTTTCTTT. It translates to CASSLGQMNTEAFF.

The CDR3 nucleotides read TGTGCCAGCTCACCACCAGGAGGCGATGAGCAGTTCTTC. It yields the protein CASSPPGGDEQFF. This chain connects TRBV18 to TRBJ2-1; D possibly corresponds to TRBD2 (5 bases). This CDR3 contains 13 residues. V was cut by 0 bases and J by 8 bases, with 8 bases left in between. Germline V gene sequence: CDR1 KGHSH, CDR2 LQKENI.

This clone was found a few times. V is TRBV19 and J is TRBJ2-7; 8 positions match TRBD1. The CDR3 is made up of 13 amino acids. Germline values: CDR1 LNHDA, CDR2 SQIVND (reference sequence). Trimming took 11 bases from V and 6 from J; bases not matched to a gene: 12. In DNA form, the CDR3 reads TGTGCCTGCCGCGGGCAGGGGGCCGGCGAGCAGTACTTC. Protein sequence: CACRGQGAGEQYF.

This clone has just a few counts. This rearrangement joins TRBV30 to TRBJ2-2, with 9 bases fitting TRBD2. The germline V gene encodes CDR1 GTSNPN and CDR2 SVGIG (reference sequence). CDR3 length equals 14 residues. After removal of 3 bases from V and 2 bases from J, the junction contained 1 base not matched to a gene. As DNA, the CDR3 is TGTGCCTGGAGGACTAGCGGAAACACCGGGGAGCTGTTTTTT. Translation gives CAWRTSGNTGELFF.

The rearrangement links TRBV27 to TRBJ2-7; 7 bases agree with TRBD2. The germline CDR1 and CDR2 sequences are MNHEY and SMNVEV (reference sequence). The V gene end was trimmed by 3 bases and the J gene end by 4 bases; junction bases not matched to a gene: 6. The CDR3 length is 14 residues. CDR3 nucleotides: TGTGCCAGCAGTTTCCGGGGGGATACATACGAGCAGTACTTC. Its protein is CASSFRGDTYEQYF.

This clone was detected once. The chain uses TRBV28 and TRBJ2-6; D ambiguous. This CDR3 has 16 residues. CDR1 MDHEN and CDR2 SYDVKM come from the germline V gene. V lost 5 bases, J lost 0 bases, and 11 bases lay in between. The CDR3: CASSPHGDSGANVLTF. DNA of the CDR3: TGTGCCAGCAGTCCCCACGGAGACTCTGGGGCCAACGTCCTGACTTTC.

This clone is a singleton in its sample. The chain is built from TRBV5-1 and TRBJ2-7; 10 bases fit TRBD2. V dropped 4 bases and J dropped 6; count of bases not matched to a gene: 7. This CDR3 contains 14 residues. Per germline, CDR1 SGHRS and CDR2 YFSETQ. In nucleotides, the CDR3 is TGCGCCAGCAGCCGTAGCGGGAGGACGCTCGAGCAGTACTTC. Translation: CASSRSGRTLEQYF.

The J gene is TRBJ2-3, the V gene TRBV10-3; a possible D gene is TRBD2 (6 bases). The CDR3 extends over 15 amino acids. V was trimmed by 6 bases and J by 0 bases, leaving 13 bases between them. The V gene's germline CDR1 is ENHRY and CDR2 SYGVKD. The CDR3 DNA reads TGTGCCATCAGGGGTTCAAGCGGGAGCACAGATACGCAGTATTTT. Its translation is CAIRGSSGSTDTQYF.

This clone appeared once. This chain connects TRBV7-8 to TRBJ1-3; 8 bases fit TRBD1. The germline gives CDR1 SGHVS, CDR2 FQNEAQ. V trimming: 3 bases; J trimming: 0 bases; junction bases outside the gene matches: 7. The CDR3 has 17 amino acids. CDR3 residues: CASSLRIDRGSGNTIYF. The CDR3 region has the DNA TGTGCCAGCAGCTTGCGTATAGACAGGGGCTCTGGAAACACCATATATTTT.

V is TRBV19 and J is TRBJ1-3; D ambiguous. CDR1 LNHDA and CDR2 SQIVND come from the germline V gene (reference sequence). Deletions cut 6 bases from V and 3 bases from J, with 12 bases between. The CDR3 covers 14 residues. CDR3 loop: CASRTGRLGNTIYF. The CDR3 DNA reads as TGTGCCAGTAGGACCGGGAGGCTTGGAAACACCATATATTTT.

The chain links TRBV5-5 to TRBJ2-7; 11 nucleotides agree with TRBD2. V trimming: 4 bases; J trimming: 0 bases; junction bases outside the gene matches: 3. CDR3 length: 15 amino acids. CDR1 SGHKS and CDR2 YYEKEE come from the germline V gene (reference sequence). Here the CDR3 reads CASSLGLAGSYEQYF. CDR3 coding DNA: TGTGCCAGCAGCCTCGGACTAGCGGGCTCCTACGAGCAGTACTTC.

The V gene is TRBV28, the J gene TRBJ2-2; 8 bases align to TRBD2. This CDR3 spans 18 amino acids. V lost 4 bases and J lost 4; bases outside the gene matches: 14. Germline V CDR1 and CDR2: MDHEN, SYDVKM. The CDR3 is CASSSEWSSGGSTGELFF. The CDR3 bases are TGTGCCAGCAGTTCGGAATGGTCGAGCGGGGGTTCCACCGGGGAGCTGTTTTTT. Using reference TRBV28 and TRBJ2-2 for the parts outside the CDR3, the full variable domain is DVKVTQSSRYLVKRTGEKVFLECVQDMDHENMFWYRQDPGLGLRLIYFSYDVKMKEKGDIPEGYSVSREKKERFSLILESASTNQTSMYLCASSSEWSSGGSTGELFFGEGSRLTVL.

J is TRBJ2-7 and V is TRBV10-2; 7 bases match TRBD1. The germline gives CDR1 WSHSY, CDR2 SAAADI. The CDR3 loop spans 14 amino acids. The junction had 4 bases not matched to a gene; V was cut back by 0 bases and J by 5 bases. CDR3: CASSESTGLDEQYF. The CDR3 DNA is TGCGCCAGCAGTGAGTCGACAGGGCTAGACGAGCAGTACTTC.

The CDR3 protein is CASSFYSGRLGEQFF. Here the CDR3 DNA reads TGCGCCAGCAGCTTTTATAGCGGGAGGTTGGGTGAGCAGTTCTTC. The genes are TRBV5-1 and TRBJ2-1; 10 bases are a match to TRBD2. This CDR3 has 15 amino acids. The ends lost 2 bases at V and 9 bases at J; junction bases unmatched: 8. Germline-derived CDR1 and CDR2 are SGHRS and YFSETQ.

V gene TRBV5-6 combines with J gene TRBJ2-6; the match to TRBD1 covers 9 bases. Germline V lookup: CDR1 SGHDT, CDR2 YYEEEE. The CDR3 runs to 19 residues. V shed 4 bases, J shed 0 bases, and the junction held 11 bases outside the gene matches. The CDR3 nucleotides read TGTGCCAGCAGCGGAGGCCGGGACAGGGCTATCTCTGGGGCCAACGTCCTGACTTTC. Translation: CASSGGRDRAISGANVLTF.

This clone was counted once. CDR3 sequence: CASSWDSLTGNTIYF. The DNA of the CDR3 is TGCGCCAGCAGCTGGGACAGCCTTACTGGAAACACCATATATTTT. The chain recombines TRBV5-1 with TRBJ1-3, with TRBD1 matching over 7 bases. V shed 3 bases and J 2 bases; nucleotides not matched to a gene: 5. Germline assignment: CDR1 SGHRS and CDR2 YFSETQ. There are 15 residues in the CDR3. Based on the CDR3 plus reference TRBV5-1 and TRBJ1-3, the full variable domain is KAGVTQTPRYLIKTRGQQVTLSCSPISGHRSVSWYQQTPGQGLQFLFEYFSETQRNKGNFPGRFSGRQFSNSRSEMNVSTLELGDSALYLCASSWDSLTGNTIYFGEGSWLTVV.

The gene calls are TRBV6-1 and TRBJ1-2, with TRBD1 matching over 7 bases. This CDR3 is 13 amino acids long. Trimming removed 8 bases from V and 4 bases from J; junction bases left unmatched: 7. Germline CDR1 is MNHNS and CDR2 is SASEGT. The CDR3 DNA reads TGTGCCAGCCAGGGGGTATACGGCTATGGCTACACCTTC. It specifies CASQGVYGYGYTF.

The chain recombines TRBV2 with TRBJ1-5, with TRBD1 matching over 11 bases. V shed 4 bases, J shed 11 bases, and the junction held 7 bases outside the gene matches. CDR3 length equals 14 residues. Germline CDR1 is SNHLY and CDR2 is FYNNEI. The DNA for the CDR3 is TGTGCCAGCAGTGGGACAGGGGGCTATTCGGCCCAGCATTTT. It encodes CASSGTGGYSAQHF.